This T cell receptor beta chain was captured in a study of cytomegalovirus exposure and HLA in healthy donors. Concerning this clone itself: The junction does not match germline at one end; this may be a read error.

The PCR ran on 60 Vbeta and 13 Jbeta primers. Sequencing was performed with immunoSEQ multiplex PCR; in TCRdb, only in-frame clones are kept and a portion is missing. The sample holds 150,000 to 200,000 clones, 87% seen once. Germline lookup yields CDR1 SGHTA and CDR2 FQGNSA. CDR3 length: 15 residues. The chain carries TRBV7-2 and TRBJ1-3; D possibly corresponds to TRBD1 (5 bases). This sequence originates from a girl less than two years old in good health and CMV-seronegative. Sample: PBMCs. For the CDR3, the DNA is TGTGCCAGCGCTACTCAGGGCTCCTCTGGAAGCACCATATATTTT. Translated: CASATQGSSGSTIYF.